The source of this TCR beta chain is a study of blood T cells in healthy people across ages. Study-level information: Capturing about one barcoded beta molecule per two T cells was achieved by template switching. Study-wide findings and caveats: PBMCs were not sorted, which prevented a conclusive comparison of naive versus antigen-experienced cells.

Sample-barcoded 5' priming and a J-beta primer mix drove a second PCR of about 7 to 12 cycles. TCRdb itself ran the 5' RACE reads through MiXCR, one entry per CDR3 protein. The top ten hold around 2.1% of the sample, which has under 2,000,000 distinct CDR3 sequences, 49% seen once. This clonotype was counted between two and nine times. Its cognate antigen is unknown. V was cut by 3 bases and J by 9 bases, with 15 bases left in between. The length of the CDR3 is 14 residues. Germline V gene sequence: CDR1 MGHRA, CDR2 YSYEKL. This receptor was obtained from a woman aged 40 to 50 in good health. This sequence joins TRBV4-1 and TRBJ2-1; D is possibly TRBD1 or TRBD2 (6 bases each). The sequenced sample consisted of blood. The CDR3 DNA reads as TGCGCCAGCAGCCAGTCCTTGGGGGGCCTTGAGCAGTTCTTC. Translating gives CASSQSLGGLEQFF.